The entry that follows covers one T cell receptor (beta chain) sequence. Germline V gene sequence: CDR1 KGHSH, CDR2 LQKENI. Trimming cost V 2 bases and J 8 bases, with 15 bases left between them. This CDR3 comprises 14 residues. The data are from a study of blood T cell repertoires in COVID-19. Across the whole study: Italy, Spain and the United States were the sources of the convalescent and acute COVID-19 samples.

Authors' processing steps: Estimated nucleated cell counts came from reference gene primer amplification. This table comes from immunoSEQ multiplex PCR, and its TCRdb copy is limited to in-frame clones, with some not included. Clone size and V and J calls were adopted from that table, with D and trimming inferred from the DNA. The profile shows a few hundred thousand clones, approximately 91% of them singletons. Recruitment covered about 26 US areas and drew participants whose ages spanned about 18 to 100 years. In assigning cohorts, the study relied on participant-reported clinical history. This chain connects TRBV18 to TRBJ1-2; unclear D gene. Sequencing input: PBMCs or T cells enriched from blood (not recorded which). This TCR was recovered from a woman under 30 who had been exposed to COVID-19. DNA for the CDR3: TGTGCCAGCTCACCAGTCTTCGAGGGAGAAGGCTACACCTTC. It encodes CASSPVFEGEGYTF.